A single sample is the source of the 21 T cell receptor beta chains below, sequenced in a study of shared clonotypes between healthy human individuals. Generated by immunoSEQ multiplex PCR, the TCRdb table keeps only in-frame clones and is missing some. The table records about 1 million clones, approximately 68% of them present only once. Sequences were obtained from memory CD4+ T cells sorted from blood. Documented subset: CD45RA-negative fraction. Every receptor here comes from a man aged 18-30 years in good health.

Comment on this clone: This may come from a read error, since a much larger clone is one base off. The chain carries TRBV30 and TRBJ1-6; no clear D gene. This CDR3 spans 16 amino acids. Germline V gene data show CDR1 as GTSNPN and CDR2 as SVGIG (reference sequence). CDR3 nucleotides: TGTGCCCGGAGAGTCCGAACGGGCGCGGGGAATTCACCCCTCCACTTT. Its protein is CARRVRTGAGNSPLHF.

The genes are TRBV27 and TRBJ1-3; unclear D gene. Trimming stripped 7 bases from V and 0 bases from J, with 4 bases between. Germline V gene data show CDR1 as MNHEY and CDR2 as SMNVEV (reference sequence). The CDR3 contains 12 residues. The CDR3 protein is CASISSGNTIYF. CDR3 DNA: TGTGCCAGCATCTCCTCTGGAAACACCATATATTTT.

The sample holds one count of this clone. The chain has TRBV5-6 and TRBJ1-3; TRBD1 is a possible D gene (6 bases). CDR3 length equals 18 residues. Deletions cut 2 bases from V and 0 bases from J, with 18 bases between. Germline CDR1 reads SGHDT; CDR2 reads YYEEEE. The CDR3 spells CASSFYVTGLISGNTIYF. DNA for the CDR3: TGTGCCAGCAGCTTTTACGTCACAGGGCTGATCTCTGGAAACACCATATATTTT.

The chain has TRBV6-4 and TRBJ2-1; TRBD2 agrees at 10 bases. CDR3 length equals 15 residues. J was trimmed by 6 bases and V by 4 bases; bases with no gene match: 6. Germline lookup yields CDR1 MRHNA and CDR2 SNTAGT. CDR3 bases: TGTGCCAGCAGTGTCCCTAGCGGGAGCGGCAATGAGCAGTTCTTC. This codes for CASSVPSGSGNEQFF.

The sample holds many counts of this clone. The chain is built from TRBV6-6 and TRBJ1-1, with unresolved D. This CDR3 region has 12 residues. V lost 10 bases, J lost 11 bases, and 20 bases lay in between. CDR1 and CDR2 from the germline V gene are MNHNY and SVGAGI (reference sequence). The CDR3 reads CATTSEKGTAFF. CDR3 DNA sequence: TGTGCCACCACCTCGGAAAAGGGTACGGCTTTCTTT.

The J gene is TRBJ1-1, the V gene TRBV30, with 9 positions matching TRBD1. The CDR3 extends over 14 amino acids. The germline V gene encodes CDR1 GTSNPN and CDR2 SVGIG (reference sequence). V lost 5 bases, J lost 4 bases, and 8 bases stayed unmatched. In nucleotides, the CDR3 is TGTGCCTGGGAAACAGGGGGCGGAGGCACTGAAGCTTTCTTT. Amino acids: CAWETGGGGTEAFF.

This chain joins TRBV18 and TRBJ2-7; 12 bases agree with TRBD2. This CDR3 is built from 15 residues. Germline loops: CDR1 KGHSH, CDR2 LQKENI. The V gene end was trimmed by 8 bases and the J gene end by 0 bases; junction bases not matched to a gene: 5. The CDR3 DNA reads as TGTGCCAGCGCAACGACTAGCGGGAGCTCCTACGAGCAGTACTTC. Translated: CASATTSGSSYEQYF.

With regard to this clone: Since a much larger clone is just one base distant, this may be a read error. The chain uses TRBV4-1 and TRBJ2-7, with D possibly TRBD1 on 6 matching bases. The germline V gene has CDR1 MGHRA and CDR2 YSYEKL. The CDR3 extends over 14 amino acids. V gave up 1 base and J gave up 4 bases, with 11 bases separating them. In nucleotides, the CDR3 is TGCGCCAGCAGCCAAGCTACAACAGGGTACGAGCAGTACTTC. Encoded protein: CASSQATTGYEQYF.

This sequence joins TRBV11-2 and TRBJ2-7; possibly TRBD2 for D (6 bases). In germline, CDR1 is SGHAT, CDR2 FQNNGV. V was trimmed by 8 bases and J by 7 bases, leaving 15 bases between them. This CDR3 contains 12 residues. The CDR3 is CASRAGPGEQYF. The CDR3 bases are TGTGCCAGCCGGGCGGGGCCGGGGGAGCAGTACTTC.

This sequence joins TRBV5-1 and TRBJ2-7, with a possible D match to TRBD2 (7 bases). Trimming took 4 bases from V and 7 from J, leaving 15 bases between them. Per germline, CDR1 SGHRS and CDR2 YFSETQ. The CDR3 contains 13 residues. The CDR3 is CASSQGGGAEQYF. CDR3 DNA: TGCGCCAGCAGCCAAGGGGGAGGGGCTGAGCAGTACTTC.

This rearrangement joins TRBV15 to TRBJ2-1; TRBD2 matches at 10 bases. With V trimmed by 0 bases and J by 9 bases, 11 bases remained unmatched. The germline V gene encodes CDR1 LNHNV and CDR2 YYDKDF (reference sequence). The CDR3 runs 17 residues. Here the CDR3 reads CATSREFLAGERGEQFF. The CDR3 DNA is TGTGCCACCAGCAGAGAATTTCTAGCGGGAGAAAGAGGTGAGCAGTTCTTC.

This clone was found a few times. The sample carries other DNA sequences with the same CDR3. The V gene is TRBV5-6, the J gene TRBJ1-3, with D unresolved. V shed 0 bases and J shed 0 bases, with 10 bases lying between them. The CDR3 has 16 amino acids. In germline, CDR1 is SGHDT, CDR2 YYEEEE. CDR3 nucleotide sequence: TGTGCCAGCAGCTTGGCTGGTGGGAGCTCTGGAAACACCATATATTTT. This translates into CASSLAGGSSGNTIYF.

The CDR3 sequence is CASSHRGTTYEQYF. For the CDR3, the DNA is TGTGCCAGTAGCCATCGGGGGACTACATACGAGCAGTACTTC. V is TRBV19 and J is TRBJ2-7; 7 nucleotides line up with TRBD2. CDR1 and CDR2 from the germline V gene are LNHDA and SQIVND (reference sequence). This CDR3 is built from 14 residues. V was pared by 6 bases and J by 4 bases, with 9 bases of the junction left unmatched.

The CDR3 nucleotides read TGTGCCAGCAGTTTCGGCAATCAGCCCCAGCATTTT. Translating it yields CASSFGNQPQHF. This sequence joins TRBV25-1 and TRBJ1-5; the D is unclear. V was clipped by 5 bases and J by 2 bases, with 4 bases between them. The germline V gene encodes CDR1 MGHDK and CDR2 SYGVNS. There are 12 residues in the CDR3.

V gene TRBV5-7 combines with J gene TRBJ1-5, with 8 bases aligning to TRBD1. TRBV5-7 is designated an ORF whose function remains uncertain. The V segment lost 1 base and the J segment 6 bases; nucleotides outside the gene matches: 15. The CDR3 has 18 residues. CDR3 DNA sequence: TGTGCCAGCAGCTTGAGGTATGCGGGACAGGCGCTCACTCAGCCCCAGCATTTT. Translating it yields CASSLRYAGQALTQPQHF.

The rearrangement uses TRBV5-1 and TRBJ2-1; 14 bases line up with TRBD2. Trimming took 0 bases from V and 3 from J; bases not matched to a gene: 5. This CDR3 region has 18 residues. Germline lookup yields CDR1 SGHRS and CDR2 YFSETQ. CDR3 residues: CASSLAGTSGSGYNEQFF. In nucleotides, the CDR3 is TGCGCCAGCAGCTTGGCCGGGACTAGCGGGAGTGGCTACAATGAGCAGTTCTTC.

To note about this clone: The same CDR3 can be traced to other DNA sequences in this sample. The gene calls are TRBV5-1 and TRBJ2-2, with TRBD1 matching over 10 bases. With V trimmed by 4 bases and J by 5 bases, 8 bases remained unmatched. Germline V lookup: CDR1 SGHRS, CDR2 YFSETQ. The CDR3 loop spans 16 amino acids. Written as DNA, the CDR3 is TGCGCCAGCAGCCCACCGGGACAGGGGCGAACCGGGGAGCTGTTTTTT. Amino acid sequence: CASSPPGQGRTGELFF. Full variable domain (missing parts from reference TRBV5-1 and TRBJ2-2): KAGVTQTPRYLIKTRGQQVTLSCSPISGHRSVSWYQQTPGQGLQFLFEYFSETQRNKGNFPGRFSGRQFSNSRSEMNVSTLELGDSALYLCASSPPGQGRTGELFFGEGSRLTVL.

The chain links TRBV19 to TRBJ2-2; tentatively, D is TRBD1 (5 bases). Trimming cost V 6 bases and J 6 bases, with 14 bases left between them. The CDR3 contains 14 residues. CDR1 is LNHDA, CDR2 SQIVND, per germline (reference sequence). The CDR3 DNA sequence: TGTGCCAGTAGCCCTCAAGGGGTTCCCGGGGAGCTGTTTTTT. Protein: CASSPQGVPGELFF. Together with reference TRBV19 and TRBJ2-2, the CDR3 gives the full variable domain: DGGITQSPKYLFRKEGQNVTLSCEQNLNHDAMYWYRQDPGQGLRLIYYSQIVNDFQKGDIAEGYSVSREKKESFPLTVTSAQKNPTAFYLCASSPQGVPGELFFGEGSRLTVL.

This clone was picked up many times. V usage is TRBV19 and J usage is TRBJ1-2; D is perhaps TRBD1 (6 bases). Germline lookup yields CDR1 LNHDA and CDR2 SQIVND (reference sequence). CDR3 length: 14 residues. Trimming pared 5 bases from V and 4 bases from J, leaving 14 bases between. CDR3 sequence: CASSLQGEGYGYTF. DNA for the CDR3: TGTGCCAGTAGTTTACAGGGTGAGGGCTATGGCTACACCTTC. The full variable domain, in which reference TRBV19 and TRBJ1-2 provide the parts outside the CDR3, is DGGITQSPKYLFRKEGQNVTLSCEQNLNHDAMYWYRQDPGQGLRLIYYSQIVNDFQKGDIAEGYSVSREKKESFPLTVTSAQKNPTAFYLCASSLQGEGYGYTFGSGTRLTVV.

The chain couples TRBV10-2 to TRBJ2-1; 12 positions match TRBD2. This CDR3 is 16 amino acids long. After removal of 3 bases from V and 8 bases from J, the junction contained 8 bases not matched to a gene. Germline V gives CDR1 WSHSY, CDR2 SAAADI. CDR3 loop: CASSDPRLAGADEQFF. In DNA form, the CDR3 reads TGCGCCAGCAGTGATCCCCGACTAGCGGGAGCGGATGAGCAGTTCTTC.

The V gene is TRBV15, the J gene TRBJ1-2; no firm D call. V was shortened by 0 bases and J by 8 bases, with 16 bases between the two germline ends. Germline lookup yields CDR1 LNHNV and CDR2 YYDKDF (reference sequence). The CDR3 is 15 residues long. The CDR3 DNA reads TGTGCCACCAGCAGAGATCAGCCACCCCGCTCCGGCTACACCTTC. It encodes CATSRDQPPRSGYTF.